The next 15 T cell receptor beta chains were all read from a single sample in a study of post-analysis software for immune sequencing data. Their target antigens are unknown. Unique molecular identifiers were built into the TCR beta cDNA libraries. TCRdb called the PCR reads again in MiXCR, with one record for every CDR3 protein. Here the sample spans around 400,000 distinct CDR3 sequences, roughly 30% being singletons. Study-wide points: TRBV5-6, TRBV5-1 and TRBV20-1 were among several TRBV segments more frequent in patients than controls.

The specimen was blood. These receptors came from a girl aged 10-17 years with multiple sclerosis.

This clonotype has at least ten counts. V usage is TRBV11-2 and J usage is TRBJ2-5; D perhaps matches TRBD1 (6 bases). Germline V gene data show CDR1 as SGHAT and CDR2 as FQNNGV. This CDR3 region has 16 residues. Trimming left V 5 bases short and J 2 bases short, with 18 bases between. The CDR3 spells CASSRRQATFQETQYF. The CDR3 coding sequence is TGTGCCAGCAGCAGGAGACAGGCGACTTTTCAAGAGACCCAGTACTTC.

The chain recombines TRBV10-3 with TRBJ2-1; 9 bases map to TRBD2. Germline lookup yields CDR1 ENHRY and CDR2 SYGVKD. This CDR3 has 16 residues. The V and J ends lost 4 bases and 8 bases, in that order; junction bases with no gene match: 12. Written as DNA, the CDR3 is TGTGCCATCAGTGGCCTGAGCGGGGGGCTCCGGGATGAGCAGTTCTTC. Its translation: CAISGLSGGLRDEQFF.

The chain combines TRBV7-6 with TRBJ2-4, with 7 bases aligning to TRBD1. The J call is doubtful: the DNA matches TRBJ2-7 better. The CDR3 length is 13 residues. The germline gives CDR1 SGHVS, CDR2 FNYEAQ. The CDR3 reads CASSPMQGDEQYF. CDR3 nucleotide sequence: TGTGCCAGCAGCCCCATGCAGGGGGACGAGCAGTACTTC.

This clonotype appeared a few times. The V gene is TRBV10-3, the J gene TRBJ1-5; no definite D call. V was trimmed by 0 bases and J by 4 bases, leaving 10 bases between them. The CDR3 runs to 15 residues. Germline-derived CDR1 and CDR2 are ENHRY and SYGVKD. The CDR3 DNA sequence: TGTGCCATCAGTGAGTCTGGGAATTCTAATCAGCCCCAGCATTTT. Protein sequence: CAISESGNSNQPQHF.

The chain is built from TRBV7-9 and TRBJ2-6, with no clear D. Germline V gene lookup returns CDR1 SEHNR and CDR2 FQNEAQ (reference sequence). This CDR3 is built from 14 residues. V lost 3 bases, J lost 0 bases, and 3 bases lay in between. The CDR3 DNA follows: TGTGCCAGCAGCTTGACCTCTGGGGCCAACGTCCTGACTTTC. This translates into CASSLTSGANVLTF.

The chain couples TRBV29-1 to TRBJ1-1; TRBD1 aligns across 7 bases. V lost 3 bases, J lost 4 bases, and 8 bases stayed unmatched. CDR3 size: 14 residues. Germline CDR1 reads SQVTM; CDR2 reads ANQGSEA. DNA of the CDR3: TGCAGCGTTGAGGACAGGAAGAGGACCACTGAAGCTTTCTTT. It translates to CSVEDRKRTTEAFF.

This clonotype has a handful of counts. The chain has TRBV7-8 and TRBJ1-2; 7 bases align to TRBD1. This CDR3 spans 14 amino acids. The J segment lost 4 bases and the V segment lost 5 bases, leaving 7 bases of the junction unmatched. Per the germline V gene, CDR1 is SGHVS and CDR2 is FQNEAQ. The CDR3 loop is CASSPRDSSYGYTF. CDR3 coding DNA: TGTGCCAGCAGCCCTCGGGACAGCTCCTATGGCTACACCTTC.

This clonotype was seen ten or more times. The junction shows a germline mismatch at one end, possibly a read error. This chain joins TRBV7-7 and TRBJ1-1; D is uncertain. The CDR3 covers 13 residues. Per the germline V gene, CDR1 is SSHAT and CDR2 is FNYEAQ (reference sequence). CDR3 loop: CASSFGEDTEAFF. The CDR3 DNA sequence: TGTGCTAGCAGCTTTGGGGAGGACACTGAAGCTTTCTTT.

V usage is TRBV20-1 and J usage is TRBJ1-4; D is perhaps TRBD1 (5 bases). Trimming took 4 bases from V and 0 from J, leaving 12 bases between them. The CDR3 is made up of 15 amino acids. The germline CDR1 and CDR2 sequences are DFQATT and SNEGSKA (reference sequence). CDR3 protein: CSAKGSGATNEKLFF. The DNA of the CDR3 is TGCAGTGCTAAGGGGTCGGGTGCAACTAATGAAAAACTGTTTTTT.

This clonotype has only a few counts. The chain uses TRBV7-2 and TRBJ2-5; 9 positions match TRBD2. The V gene end was trimmed by 1 base and the J gene end by 5 bases; junction bases not matched to a gene: 11. Germline assignment: CDR1 SGHTA and CDR2 FQGNSA. The CDR3 has 17 residues. The CDR3 nucleotides are TGTGCCAGCAGCTTAGGGGACTCAGCGGGGGGCCTGGAGACCCAGTACTTC. Protein product: CASSLGDSAGGLETQYF.

This clonotype was seen a few times. The V call is TRBV15, the J call TRBJ1-1; TRBD1 agrees at 7 bases. The CDR3 is 13 residues long. The J segment lost 5 bases and the V segment lost 0 bases, leaving 0 bases of the junction unmatched. Germline V gene data show CDR1 as LNHNV and CDR2 as YYDKDF (reference sequence). CDR3 nucleotides: TGTGCCACCAGCAGAGAGGACAGGACTGAAGCTTTCTTT. Its protein is CATSREDRTEAFF.

Notes on this clonotype: A read error may produce the germline difference seen at one junction end. The chain links TRBV2 to TRBJ1-5, with 8 positions matching TRBD1. This CDR3 is 14 amino acids long. Germline V gene data show CDR1 as SNHLY and CDR2 as FYNNEI. CDR3: CTSSPDRVRQPQHF. Here the CDR3 DNA reads TGTACCAGCAGTCCGGACAGGGTTCGTCAGCCCCAGCATTTT.

The genes are TRBV2 and TRBJ2-2; possibly TRBD1 for D (6 bases). The CDR3 sequence is 16 residues long. Trimming took 8 bases from V and 0 from J, leaving 16 bases between them. The germline V gene encodes CDR1 SNHLY and CDR2 FYNNEI. The CDR3: CASYYPTGPNTGELFF. The CDR3 DNA sequence: TGTGCCAGCTATTATCCGACAGGCCCGAACACCGGGGAGCTGTTTTTT. Drawing the rest from reference TRBV2 and TRBJ2-2, the complete variable domain is EPEVTQTPSHQVTQMGQEVILRCVPISNHLYFYWYRQILGQKVEFLVSFYNNEISEKSEIFDDQFSVERPDGSNFTLKIRSTKLEDSAMYFCASYYPTGPNTGELFFGEGSRLTVL.

The J gene is TRBJ2-5, the V gene TRBV10-3; 10 bases map to TRBD2. Germline CDR1 is ENHRY and CDR2 is SYGVKD. Trimming took 5 bases from V and 2 from J; bases not matched to a gene: 5. This CDR3 is 15 amino acids long. The CDR3 sequence is CAISSAGGRQETQYF. The CDR3 DNA is TGTGCCATCAGTTCAGCGGGGGGGCGTCAAGAGACCCAGTACTTC.

This clonotype was observed a handful of times. The rearrangement links TRBV25-1 to TRBJ1-2; no reliable D call. The CDR3 runs to 10 residues. V lost 4 bases, J lost 8 bases, and 5 bases lay in between. Germline V CDR1 and CDR2: MGHDK, SYGVNS. CDR3 coding DNA: TGTGCCAGCAGTGGCGAAGGCTACACCTTC. This gives the protein CASSGEGYTF.